This T cell receptor beta chain derives from a study of T cells in Graves' hyperthyroidism and ophthalmopathy. Study context: Specimen type is peripheral blood, collected at initial diagnosis prior to any treatment. Study-wide findings and caveats: A model using 13 V-J features told ophthalmopathy apart from stable hyperthyroidism.

Germline CDR1 is MNHNS and CDR2 is SASEGT. V gave up 5 bases and J gave up 6 bases; unmatched junction bases: 8. The CDR3 has 14 amino acids. Using RNA transcripts as the source, TCR beta CDR3 regions were amplified. When the TCR CDR3 underwent first-round RT-PCR, the HTBI primer set was used. TCRdb analysed the multiplex PCR reads with MiXCR anew, one entry per CDR3 protein. The sample lists about 290,000 distinct CDR3 sequences; approximately 16% were seen once. The sample holds many counts of this clonotype. What it binds is not known. The source material was blood. This TCR came from a woman in her fifties or sixties with Graves' hyperthyroidism that later progressed to Graves' ophthalmopathy. This sequence joins TRBV6-1 and TRBJ1-2, with 8 bases fitting TRBD1. Written as DNA, the CDR3 is TGTGCCAGCAGTTACCAGGGGGCGGGTGATGGCTACACCTTC. Protein product: CASSYQGAGDGYTF.